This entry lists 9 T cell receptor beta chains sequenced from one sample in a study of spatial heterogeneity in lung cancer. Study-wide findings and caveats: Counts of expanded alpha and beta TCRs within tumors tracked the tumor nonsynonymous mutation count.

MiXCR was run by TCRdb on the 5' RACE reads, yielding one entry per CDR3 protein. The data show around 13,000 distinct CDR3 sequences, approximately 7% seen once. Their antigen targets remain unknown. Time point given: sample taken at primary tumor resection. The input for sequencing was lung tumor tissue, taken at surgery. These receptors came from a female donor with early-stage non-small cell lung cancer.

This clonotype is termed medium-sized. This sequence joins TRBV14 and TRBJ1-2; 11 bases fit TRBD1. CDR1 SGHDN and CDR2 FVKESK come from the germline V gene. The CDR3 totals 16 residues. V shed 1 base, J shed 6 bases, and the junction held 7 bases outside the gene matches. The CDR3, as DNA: TGTGCCAGCAGCCAAGGCGGGACAGGGGGAGGAAATGGCTACACCTTC. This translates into CASSQGGTGGGNGYTF.

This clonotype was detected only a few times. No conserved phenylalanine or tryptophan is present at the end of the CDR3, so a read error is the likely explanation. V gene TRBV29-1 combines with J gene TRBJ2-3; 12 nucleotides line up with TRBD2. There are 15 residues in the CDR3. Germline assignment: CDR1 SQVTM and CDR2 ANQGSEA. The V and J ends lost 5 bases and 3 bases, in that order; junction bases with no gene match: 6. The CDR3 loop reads CSVQTSGRRTDTQYS. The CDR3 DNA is TGCAGCGTTCAGACTAGCGGGAGAAGGACAGATACGCAGTATTCT.

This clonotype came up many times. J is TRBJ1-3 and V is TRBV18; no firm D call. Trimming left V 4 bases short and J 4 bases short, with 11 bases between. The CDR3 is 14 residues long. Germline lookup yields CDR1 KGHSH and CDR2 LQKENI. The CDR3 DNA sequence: TGTGCCAGCTCACTACAACCACCGGGAAACACCATATATTTT. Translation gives CASSLQPPGNTIYF.

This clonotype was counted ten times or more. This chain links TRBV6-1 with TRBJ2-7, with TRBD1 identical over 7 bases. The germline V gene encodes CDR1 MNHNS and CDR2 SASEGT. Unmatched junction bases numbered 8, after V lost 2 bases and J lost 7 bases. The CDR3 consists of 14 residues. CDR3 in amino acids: CASSEYNRGREQYF. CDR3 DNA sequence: TGTGCCAGCAGTGAATATAACAGGGGAAGGGAGCAGTACTTC.

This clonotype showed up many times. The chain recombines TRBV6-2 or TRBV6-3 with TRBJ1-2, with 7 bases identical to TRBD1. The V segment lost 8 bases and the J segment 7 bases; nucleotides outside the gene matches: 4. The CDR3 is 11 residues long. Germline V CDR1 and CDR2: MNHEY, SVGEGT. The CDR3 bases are TGTGCCAGCGGAAAGGGGGCTGGCTACACCTTC. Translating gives CASGKGAGYTF.

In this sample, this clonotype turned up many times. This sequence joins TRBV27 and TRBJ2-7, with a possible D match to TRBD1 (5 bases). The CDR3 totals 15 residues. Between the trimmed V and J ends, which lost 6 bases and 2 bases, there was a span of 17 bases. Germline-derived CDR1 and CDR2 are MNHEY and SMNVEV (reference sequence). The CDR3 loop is CASRDADTRPYEQYF. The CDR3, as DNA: TGTGCCAGCAGAGATGCGGACACGCGGCCCTACGAGCAGTACTTC.

The DNA for the CDR3 is TGCGCCAGCAGCGCTGGACTAGCGGGAGGAAGCACAGATACGCAGTATTTT. It is translated as CASSAGLAGGSTDTQYF. The V call is TRBV5-1, the J call TRBJ2-3, with 14 bases lining up with TRBD2. Trimming removed 4 bases from V and 0 bases from J; junction bases left unmatched: 4. Looked up from germline, CDR1 is SGHRS and CDR2 is YFSETQ. This CDR3 spans 17 amino acids.

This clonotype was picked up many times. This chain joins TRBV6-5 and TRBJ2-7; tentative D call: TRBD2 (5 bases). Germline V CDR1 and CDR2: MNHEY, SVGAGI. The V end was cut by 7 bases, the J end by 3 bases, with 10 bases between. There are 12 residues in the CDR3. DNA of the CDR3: TGTGCCAGCACGGGGAATAGCTACGAGCAGTACTTC. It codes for CASTGNSYEQYF.

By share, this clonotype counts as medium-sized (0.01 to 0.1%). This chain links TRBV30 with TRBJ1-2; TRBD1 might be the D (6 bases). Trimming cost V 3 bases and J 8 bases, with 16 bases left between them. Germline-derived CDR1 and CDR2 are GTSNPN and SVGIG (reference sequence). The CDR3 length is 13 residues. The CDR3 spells CAWRNTGTYGYTF. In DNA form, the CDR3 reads TGTGCCTGGAGGAACACAGGGACTTACGGCTACACCTTC. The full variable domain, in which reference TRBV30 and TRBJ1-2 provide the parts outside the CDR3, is SQTIHQWPATLVQPVGSPLSLECTVEGTSNPNLYWYRQAAGRGLQLLFYSVGIGQISSEVPQNLSASRPQDRQFILSSKKLLLSDSGFYLCAWRNTGTYGYTFGSGTRLTVV.